Sequencing of this T cell receptor beta chain was carried out in a study of blood T cell repertoires in COVID-19. Study-level information: The samples span acute and convalescent COVID-19 from the United States, Italy and Spain.

Assay: immunoSEQ multiplex PCR; the TCRdb copy retains only in-frame clones and omits some. The sample includes about 180,000 clones, 89% of them seen just once. CDR1 and CDR2 from the germline V gene are SGHRS and YFSETQ. V trimming: 0 bases; J trimming: 4 bases; junction bases outside the gene matches: 2. CDR3 length equals 16 residues. The chain joins TRBV5-1 to TRBJ1-6, with 9 bases aligning to TRBD1. The clonotype was recovered from a young man who had recovered from COVID-19. The sequencing input was peripheral blood. The CDR3 DNA sequence: TGCGCCAGCAGCTTGGACAGGGGGCAATATAATTCACCCCTCCACTTT. Amino acids: CASSLDRGQYNSPLHF.